This T cell receptor (beta chain) came from a study of blood T cell repertoires in COVID-19. Study context: Acute-phase and convalescent COVID-19 samples originated in the United States, Italy and Spain. PBMCs, B-cell-depleted T cells, or T cells were the source of the cDNA or gDNA that made up the material.

Recruited during active infection, patients (from Seattle) were subsequently followed longitudinally. The V gene lost 1 base and the J gene lost 7 bases, with 13 bases spanning the gap. The CDR3 spans 14 residues. The V gene's germline CDR1 is LGHNA and CDR2 YNFKEQ. The authors' processing: Amplifying reference gene primers gave estimates of nucleated cell counts. Generated by immunoSEQ multiplex PCR, the TCRdb table keeps only in-frame clones and is missing some. V, J and clone size were drawn from that table, and D and trimming were deduced from the DNA. The sample gives roughly 120,000 clones, 85% to 90% of which show up once; 3.8% is in the top ten.

V and J are TRBV4-2 and TRBJ1-2; D not certain. Sequencing was done on a sample of peripheral blood. The source of this sequence is a woman aged 55-70 years with COVID-19, enrolled during active disease. CDR3 residues: CASSQVDLGSGYTF. CDR3 DNA: TGTGCCAGCAGCCAAGTTGATTTGGGGAGTGGCTACACCTTC.